Listed below are T cell receptor beta chains from one sample, sequenced in a study of T cell responses to AZD1222 COVID-19 vaccine. Measured with immunoSEQ multiplex PCR; TCRdb has only the in-frame clones, and not every one. The top ten clones hold about 0.64% of a sample with 150,000 to 200,000 clones, 94% of them seen once. This material consisted of peripheral blood, taken on day 0 of AZD1222 vaccination. Every receptor here comes from an adult in good health. The CDR3 runs from the conserved cysteine through the conserved F or W. Fields, in order: clone size, D gene, J gene, V gene, CDR3 protein, CDR3 DNA. D genes are given only for firm matches. Expanded clones are given a class, and other clones once, few, many or no size at all.

abundance: NA; d_gene: TRBD1; j_gene: TRBJ2-3; v_gene: TRBV5-4; CDR3aa: CASSLPLGTGAQKYF; CDR3nt: TGTGCCAGCAGCTTGCCGCTCGGGACAGGGGCCCAAAAGTATTTT
abundance: NA; d_gene: NA; j_gene: TRBJ1-5; v_gene: TRBV30; CDR3aa: CAWSEDSANQPQHF; CDR3nt: TGTGCCTGGAGTGAGGACAGTGCAAATCAGCCCCAGCATTTT
abundance: NA; d_gene: TRBD2; j_gene: TRBJ2-1; v_gene: TRBV6-5; CDR3aa: CASSHGTSGSYEQFF; CDR3nt: TGTGCCAGCAGCCACGGGACTAGCGGGAGTTATGAGCAGTTCTTC
abundance: NA; d_gene: TRBD2; j_gene: TRBJ2-1; v_gene: TRBV5-1; CDR3aa: CASSPGTSGHYNEQFF; CDR3nt: TGCGCCAGCAGCCCGGGTACTAGCGGACACTACAATGAGCAGTTCTTC
abundance: NA; d_gene: TRBD1; j_gene: TRBJ2-6; v_gene: TRBV29-1; CDR3aa: CSVGGTGTSGANVLTF; CDR3nt: TGCAGCGTTGGGGGGACAGGCACCTCTGGGGCCAACGTCCTGACTTTC
abundance: NA; d_gene: NA; j_gene: TRBJ1-1; v_gene: TRBV2; CDR3aa: CASSQGITEAFF; CDR3nt: TGTGCCAGCAGCCAGGGAATCACTGAAGCTTTCTTT
abundance: NA; d_gene: NA; j_gene: TRBJ1-2; v_gene: TRBV7-9; CDR3aa: CASSFRDGYTF; CDR3nt: TGTGCCAGCAGCTTTCGGGATGGCTACACCTTC
abundance: NA; d_gene: NA; j_gene: TRBJ1-1; v_gene: TRBV28; CDR3aa: CASSSLGGIGAFF; CDR3nt: TGTGCCAGCAGTTCCTTGGGTGGCATAGGGGCTTTCTTT
abundance: once; d_gene: NA; j_gene: TRBJ2-1; v_gene: TRBV13; CDR3aa: CASSGREAYNEQFF; CDR3nt: TGTGCCAGCAGTGGCAGGGAGGCCTACAATGAGCAGTTCTTC
abundance: NA; d_gene: NA; j_gene: TRBJ2-2; v_gene: TRBV5-5; CDR3aa: CASSLGGAGELFF; CDR3nt: TGTGCCAGCAGCTTGGGTGGGGCCGGGGAGCTGTTTTTT
abundance: once; d_gene: TRBD1; j_gene: TRBJ1-2; v_gene: TRBV10-3; CDR3aa: CAIRDRGSSYYGYTF; CDR3nt: TGTGCCATCAGGGACAGGGGGTCGAGCTACTATGGCTACACCTTC
abundance: NA; d_gene: NA; j_gene: TRBJ2-7; v_gene: TRBV11-2; CDR3aa: CASSLGVEQYF; CDR3nt: TGTGCCAGCAGCTTAGGGGTCGAGCAGTACTTC
abundance: NA; d_gene: TRBD1; j_gene: TRBJ1-1; v_gene: TRBV7-9; CDR3aa: CASSLAPTGIFTEAFF; CDR3nt: TGTGCCAGCAGCTTAGCCCCGACAGGGATATTTACTGAAGCTTTCTTT
abundance: NA; d_gene: NA; j_gene: TRBJ2-7; v_gene: TRBV18; CDR3aa: CASSPLGGTEYEQYF; CDR3nt: TGTGCCAGCTCACCACTCGGCGGGACGGAATACGAGCAGTACTTC
abundance: NA; d_gene: TRBD1; j_gene: TRBJ1-4; v_gene: TRBV28; CDR3aa: CASSITGGVNEKLFF; CDR3nt: TGTGCCAGCAGTATAACAGGGGGCGTAAATGAAAAACTGTTTTTT
abundance: NA; d_gene: NA; j_gene: TRBJ1-1; v_gene: TRBV5-5; CDR3aa: CASSQGVVRNTEAFF; CDR3nt: TGTGCCAGCAGCCAGGGTGTAGTTCGGAACACTGAAGCTTTCTTT
abundance: NA; d_gene: TRBD1; j_gene: TRBJ1-1; v_gene: TRBV27; CDR3aa: CASSPKGQGAGLFLNTEAFF; CDR3nt: TGTGCCAGCAGTCCGAAGGGACAGGGTGCGGGGCTCTTTTTGAACACTGAAGCTTTCTTT
abundance: NA; d_gene: NA; j_gene: TRBJ2-1; v_gene: TRBV29-1; CDR3aa: CSGQALTYNEQFF; CDR3nt: TGCAGCGGGCAAGCACTAACCTACAATGAGCAGTTCTTC
abundance: NA; d_gene: TRBD1; j_gene: TRBJ1-5; v_gene: TRBV15; CDR3aa: CATSRPYFRGPGNQPQHF; CDR3nt: TGTGCCACCAGCAGACCATACTTCAGGGGGCCGGGCAATCAGCCCCAGCATTTT
abundance: NA; d_gene: TRBD2; j_gene: TRBJ2-3; v_gene: TRBV3-1/TRBV3-2; CDR3aa: CASSSLAGEDTQYF; CDR3nt: TGTGCCAGCAGCTCACTAGCGGGAGAAGATACGCAGTATTTT
abundance: NA; d_gene: NA; j_gene: TRBJ1-3; v_gene: TRBV28; CDR3aa: CASSLGLISGNTIYF; CDR3nt: TGTGCCAGCAGCCTGGGACTAATCTCTGGAAACACCATATATTTT
abundance: once; d_gene: NA; j_gene: TRBJ1-1; v_gene: TRBV10-2; CDR3aa: CASIRVLDTEAFF; CDR3nt: TGCGCCAGCATCCGAGTATTGGACACTGAAGCTTTCTTT
abundance: NA; d_gene: TRBD1; j_gene: TRBJ1-1; v_gene: TRBV6-4; CDR3aa: CASRPGQWNSEAFF; CDR3nt: TGTGCCAGCAGACCGGGACAGTGGAACTCTGAAGCTTTCTTT
abundance: NA; d_gene: NA; j_gene: TRBJ1-2; v_gene: TRBV7-9; CDR3aa: CASSLSWDHYGYTF; CDR3nt: TGTGCCAGCAGCTTAAGCTGGGACCATTATGGCTACACCTTC
abundance: NA; d_gene: TRBD1; j_gene: TRBJ1-4; v_gene: TRBV5-1; CDR3aa: CASSLSLGQISEKLFF; CDR3nt: TGCGCCAGCAGCCTCAGCCTGGGACAGATAAGCGAAAAACTGTTTTTT
abundance: NA; d_gene: NA; j_gene: TRBJ2-3; v_gene: TRBV2; CDR3aa: CASIGTYTDTQYF; CDR3nt: TGTGCCAGCATCGGGACTTACACAGATACGCAGTATTTT
abundance: once; d_gene: NA; j_gene: TRBJ1-1; v_gene: TRBV6-6; CDR3aa: CASSETSERTEAFF; CDR3nt: TGTGCCAGCTCCGAGACGTCGGAGCGCACTGAAGCTTTCTTT
abundance: NA; d_gene: NA; j_gene: TRBJ2-3; v_gene: TRBV6-4; CDR3aa: CASSDSTLSTDTQYF; CDR3nt: TGTGCCAGCAGTGACTCGACTTTAAGCACAGATACGCAGTATTTT
abundance: NA; d_gene: NA; j_gene: TRBJ1-1; v_gene: TRBV18; CDR3aa: CASSLSQNTEAFF; CDR3nt: TGTGCCAGCTCACTAAGCCAGAACACTGAAGCTTTCTTT
abundance: NA; d_gene: NA; j_gene: TRBJ1-1; v_gene: TRBV28; CDR3aa: CASRRVNTEAFF; CDR3nt: TGTGCCTCCAGAAGGGTAAACACTGAAGCTTTCTTT
abundance: NA; d_gene: NA; j_gene: TRBJ2-7; v_gene: TRBV5-4; CDR3aa: CASSLEGRRYEQYF; CDR3nt: TGTGCCAGCAGCTTAGAGGGCAGGAGGTACGAGCAGTACTTC
abundance: NA; d_gene: NA; j_gene: TRBJ1-1; v_gene: TRBV19; CDR3aa: CASSTTGMNTEAFF; CDR3nt: TGTGCCAGTAGTACCACAGGGATGAACACTGAAGCTTTCTTT
abundance: NA; d_gene: NA; j_gene: TRBJ1-1; v_gene: TRBV2; CDR3aa: CASSAHPRVTEAFF; CDR3nt: TGTGCCAGCAGTGCTCACCCGAGGGTGACTGAAGCTTTCTTT
abundance: NA; d_gene: TRBD2; j_gene: TRBJ2-5; v_gene: TRBV3-1/TRBV3-2; CDR3aa: CASSQVLAGGSQETQYF; CDR3nt: TGTGCCAGCAGCCAAGTCTTAGCGGGAGGGTCGCAAGAGACCCAGTACTTC
abundance: NA; d_gene: TRBD2; j_gene: TRBJ2-7; v_gene: TRBV30; CDR3aa: CAWSGTSGSNEQYF; CDR3nt: TGTGCCTGGAGTGGGACTAGCGGGAGCAACGAGCAGTACTTC
abundance: NA; d_gene: NA; j_gene: TRBJ1-2; v_gene: TRBV7-9; CDR3aa: CASSSGPSKNYGYTF; CDR3nt: TGTGCCAGCAGCTCCGGACCTTCTAAAAACTATGGCTACACCTTC
abundance: NA; d_gene: NA; j_gene: TRBJ1-4; v_gene: TRBV6-1; CDR3aa: CASSEARGAREKLFF; CDR3nt: TGTGCCAGCAGTGAAGCGCGGGGTGCAAGAGAAAAACTGTTTTTT
abundance: NA; d_gene: NA; j_gene: TRBJ1-1; v_gene: TRBV7-9; CDR3aa: CASKLSLSGEDTEAFF; CDR3nt: TGTGCCAGCAAATTAAGTCTCTCAGGGGAGGACACTGAAGCTTTCTTT
abundance: NA; d_gene: NA; j_gene: TRBJ2-2; v_gene: TRBV2; CDR3aa: CASGGAGTNTGELFF; CDR3nt: TGTGCCAGTGGGGGAGCGGGTACGAACACCGGGGAGCTGTTTTTT
abundance: NA; d_gene: TRBD2; j_gene: TRBJ2-7; v_gene: TRBV6-5; CDR3aa: CASSPSGTDDEQYF; CDR3nt: TGTGCCAGCAGTCCTAGCGGGACAGACGACGAGCAGTACTTC
abundance: NA; d_gene: TRBD1; j_gene: TRBJ1-1; v_gene: TRBV23-1; CDR3aa: CASSPTGVGTEAFF; CDR3nt: TGCGCCAGCAGCCCGACAGGGGTCGGCACTGAAGCTTTCTTT
abundance: NA; d_gene: NA; j_gene: TRBJ1-1; v_gene: TRBV13; CDR3aa: CASSSTTGAFF; CDR3nt: TGTGCCAGCAGCTCGACTACCGGGGCTTTCTTT
abundance: NA; d_gene: NA; j_gene: TRBJ1-4; v_gene: TRBV6-7; CDR3aa: CASSYHPGQHNEKLFF; CDR3nt: TGTGCCAGCAGTTACCATCCGGGCCAGCATAATGAAAAACTGTTTTTT
abundance: few; d_gene: NA; j_gene: TRBJ1-5; v_gene: TRBV27; CDR3aa: CATARGYSNQPQHF; CDR3nt: TGTGCTACCGCCCGAGGATACAGCAATCAGCCCCAGCATTTT
abundance: NA; d_gene: TRBD1; j_gene: TRBJ1-2; v_gene: TRBV6-6; CDR3aa: CASRLDRNYGYTF; CDR3nt: TGTGCCAGCAGATTGGACAGGAACTATGGCTACACCTTC
abundance: NA; d_gene: TRBD1; j_gene: TRBJ1-2; v_gene: TRBV11-2; CDR3aa: CASSFTGAEANYGYTF; CDR3nt: TGTGCCAGCAGCTTTACAGGGGCTGAAGCTAACTATGGCTACACCTTC
abundance: NA; d_gene: TRBD2; j_gene: TRBJ2-7; v_gene: TRBV27; CDR3aa: CASSPAGGPFYEQYF; CDR3nt: TGTGCCAGCAGTCCAGCGGGAGGGCCATTCTACGAGCAGTACTTC
abundance: NA; d_gene: TRBD2; j_gene: TRBJ2-2; v_gene: TRBV5-5; CDR3aa: CASSLFFAGGPGTGELFF; CDR3nt: TGTGCCAGCAGCTTGTTTTTTGCGGGAGGGCCGGGAACCGGGGAGCTGTTTTTT
abundance: NA; d_gene: NA; j_gene: TRBJ2-1; v_gene: TRBV28; CDR3aa: CASSLSVFRVWSRAYNEQFF; CDR3nt: TGTGCCAGCAGTTTAAGCGTTTTTAGGGTGTGGAGCAGGGCTTACAATGAGCAGTTCTTC
abundance: NA; d_gene: TRBD2; j_gene: TRBJ2-1; v_gene: TRBV7-9; CDR3aa: CASSPARTSGSLYEQFF; CDR3nt: TGTGCCAGCAGCCCTGCGAGGACTAGCGGGAGTTTGTATGAGCAGTTCTTC
abundance: once; d_gene: NA; j_gene: TRBJ2-4; v_gene: TRBV18; CDR3aa: CASSQDRSKNIQYF; CDR3nt: TGTGCCAGCTCACAGGACAGATCTAAAAACATTCAGTACTTC